These 26 T cell receptor beta chains were all obtained from the same sample, sequenced in a study of T cell responses to AZD1222 COVID-19 vaccine. Sequencing used immunoSEQ multiplex PCR; TCRdb keeps in-frame clones, though not all of them. The sample carries about 130,000 clones, around nine tenths recorded once. This sample comprised peripheral blood, obtained on day 0 of AZD1222 vaccination. All receptors come from an adult in good health.

This chain uses TRBV27 with TRBJ2-1; the D call may be TRBD1 or TRBD2 (5 bases each). This CDR3 spans 14 amino acids. Germline lookup yields CDR1 MNHEY and CDR2 SMNVEV (reference sequence). Trimming cost V 2 bases and J 4 bases, with 9 bases left between them. The CDR3: CASSLRDGYNEQFF. The CDR3 nucleotides are TGTGCCAGCAGTTTACGGGACGGGTACAATGAGCAGTTCTTC.

V gene TRBV7-3 combines with J gene TRBJ1-1; D is undetermined. The CDR3 is 13 residues long. Deletions cut 2 bases from V and 3 bases from J, with 7 bases between. The germline CDR1 and CDR2 sequences are SGHTA and FQGTGA. The CDR3 protein is CASSLGEDTEAFF. In DNA form, the CDR3 reads TGTGCCAGCAGCTTAGGGGAGGACACTGAAGCTTTCTTT.

This rearrangement joins TRBV7-2 to TRBJ1-2; D call uncertain. Germline V gene lookup returns CDR1 SGHTA and CDR2 FQGNSA. The V and J ends lost 5 bases and 6 bases respectively, with 25 bases between them. The CDR3 contains 17 residues. The CDR3 DNA sequence: TGTGCCAGCAGCCAAACAGCCAATATAGGGTCTCCTGATGGCTACACCTTC. Translating gives CASSQTANIGSPDGYTF.

This chain uses TRBV18 with TRBJ1-2; 11 bases match TRBD1. The germline CDR1 and CDR2 sequences are KGHSH and LQKENI. This CDR3 contains 14 residues. J gave up 7 bases and V 3 bases, and 4 bases lay outside the gene matches. The CDR3 DNA follows: TGTGCCAGCTCACCCGGGGACAGGGGGTCTGGCTACACCTTC. This gives the protein CASSPGDRGSGYTF.

This clone has a single count. The chain couples TRBV6-5 to TRBJ2-2; no clear D gene. The CDR3 sequence is 13 residues long. V lost 1 base, J lost 5 bases, and 5 bases lay in between. The germline CDR1 and CDR2 sequences are MNHEY and SVGAGI. CDR3 in DNA: TGTGCCAGCAGTTACTTGGGAACCGGGGAGCTGTTTTTT. Protein product: CASSYLGTGELFF.

This chain links TRBV14 with TRBJ1-1; D call uncertain. V dropped 1 base and J dropped 5 bases, with 2 bases sitting between them. CDR3 length: 11 residues. The germline V gene has CDR1 SGHDN and CDR2 FVKESK. DNA for the CDR3: TGTGCCAGCAGCCAAGGGACTGAAGCTTTCTTT. Translation gives CASSQGTEAFF.

The chain carries TRBV4-1 and TRBJ1-1; D unclear. The germline V gene encodes CDR1 MGHRA and CDR2 YSYEKL. The CDR3 runs 15 residues. Trimming removed 1 base from V and 0 bases from J, with 9 bases in between. The DNA of the CDR3 is TGCGCCAGCAGCCAAGGGACCGATATGAACACTGAAGCTTTCTTT. Translating gives CASSQGTDMNTEAFF.

This chain links TRBV6-1 with TRBJ2-2; D may correspond to TRBD1 or TRBD2 (5 bases each). V was cut by 4 bases and J by 0 bases, with 18 bases left in between. The germline V gene has CDR1 MNHNS and CDR2 SASEGT. The CDR3 length is 18 residues. The CDR3 bases are TGTGCCAGCAGTGTAGGGGACCTTTCATACGCGAACACCGGGGAGCTGTTTTTT. Translated, it gives CASSVGDLSYANTGELFF.

The CDR3: CASSPTGNTEAFF. The CDR3 DNA sequence: TGTGCCAGCAGCCCGACAGGGAACACTGAAGCTTTCTTT. The chain links TRBV3-1 (or the pseudogene TRBV3-2) to TRBJ1-1, with D perhaps matching TRBD1 (6 bases). CDR3 size: 13 residues. Germline V CDR1 and CDR2: LGHDT, YNNKEL (reference sequence). Deletions cut 4 bases from V and 1 base from J, with 7 bases between.

The chain couples TRBV18 to TRBJ2-7; D unresolved. CDR1 and CDR2 from the germline V gene are KGHSH and LQKENI. The CDR3 spans 15 residues. V lost 3 bases and J 0 bases, leaving 12 bases between the germline ends. The CDR3 region is CASSPLGTNSYEQYF. The CDR3 region has the DNA TGTGCCAGCTCACCCCTTGGTACGAACTCCTACGAGCAGTACTTC.

The chain joins TRBV2 to TRBJ2-7; tentative D call: TRBD2 (5 bases). Germline loops: CDR1 SNHLY, CDR2 FYNNEI. The ends were cut back, 7 bases at V and 2 bases at J, with 18 bases in the middle. The CDR3 extends over 15 amino acids. The DNA of the CDR3 is TGTGCCAGCAAGTTCCTCCTAGCTGGAACCTACGAGCAGTACTTC. Its protein product is CASKFLLAGTYEQYF. The full variable domain, its missing parts supplied by reference TRBV2 and TRBJ2-7, is EPEVTQTPSHQVTQMGQEVILRCVPISNHLYFYWYRQILGQKVEFLVSFYNNEISEKSEIFDDQFSVERPDGSNFTLKIRSTKLEDSAMYFCASKFLLAGTYEQYFGPGTRLTVT.

This chain joins TRBV3-1 (or the pseudogene TRBV3-2) and TRBJ1-2; D might be TRBD1 (6 bases). The V gene's germline CDR1 is LGHDT and CDR2 YNNKEL (reference sequence). The CDR3 runs to 13 residues. V lost 3 bases to trimming and J lost 8 bases, with 13 bases between them. Here the CDR3 DNA reads TGTGCCAGCAGCCACGAGGGGGTGGGAGGCTACACCTTC. The encoded protein is CASSHEGVGGYTF.

The chain uses TRBV3-1 (or the pseudogene TRBV3-2) and TRBJ2-7; TRBD2 might be the D (5 bases). Germline V gives CDR1 LGHDT, CDR2 YNNKEL (reference sequence). The CDR3 consists of 14 residues. The V end lost 1 base, the J end lost 1 base, and 8 bases lay between the germline ends. The CDR3 region has the DNA TGTGCCAGCAGCCAAGTATCGGGGTCCTACGAGCAGTACTTC. Translated: CASSQVSGSYEQYF.

This clone was observed a single time. The V and J genes are TRBV11-1 and TRBJ2-1; D is undetermined. Germline V gene sequence: CDR1 SGHAT, CDR2 FQDESV (reference sequence). This CDR3 has 15 residues. V was shortened by 5 bases and J by 3 bases, with 14 bases between the two germline ends. The CDR3 region has the DNA TGTGCCAGCAGCCTACAGAGGAGCCACTACAATGAGCAGTTCTTC. Translating gives CASSLQRSHYNEQFF.

The chain couples TRBV19 to TRBJ1-5; 8 nucleotides match TRBD1. In germline, CDR1 is LNHDA, CDR2 SQIVND (reference sequence). The CDR3 runs 14 residues. V was clipped by 4 bases and J by 4 bases; unmatched bases: 3. The CDR3 DNA reads TGTGCCAGTAGTAAGACAGGGGTGAATCAGCCCCAGCATTTT. It translates to CASSKTGVNQPQHF.

This chain links TRBV5-4 with TRBJ2-7, with TRBD1 matching 9 bases. The germline gives CDR1 SGHNT, CDR2 YYREEE (reference sequence). V gave up 4 bases and J gave up 2 bases; unmatched junction bases: 10. This CDR3 is built from 16 residues. CDR3: CASSTGQGTGAYEQYF. CDR3 nucleotides: TGTGCCAGCAGCACCGGACAGGGGACGGGGGCCTACGAGCAGTACTTC. Complete variable domain (other parts from reference TRBV5-4 and TRBJ2-7): ETGVTQSPTHLIKTRGQQVTLRCSSQSGHNTVSWYQQALGQGPQFIFQYYREEENGRGNFPPRFSGLQFPNYSSELNVNALELDDSALYLCASSTGQGTGAYEQYFGPGTRLTVT.

The chain is built from TRBV28 and TRBJ1-2; D possibly corresponds to TRBD1 (6 bases). The germline CDR1 and CDR2 sequences are MDHEN and SYDVKM. The CDR3 loop spans 14 amino acids. V lost 4 bases and J lost 4, with 13 bases in between. CDR3 amino acids: CASSSRDISYGYTF. Written as DNA, the CDR3 is TGTGCCAGCAGTTCGAGGGACATCTCCTATGGCTACACCTTC.

The chain combines TRBV2 with TRBJ1-2; D perhaps matches TRBD1 (6 bases). CDR1 and CDR2 from the germline V gene are SNHLY and FYNNEI. Deletions cut 5 bases from V and 2 bases from J, with 15 bases between. This CDR3 is 15 amino acids long. The CDR3 DNA follows: TGTGCCAGCAGTATTGGATGGGGGCAGAACTATGGCTACACCTTC. It codes for CASSIGWGQNYGYTF.

This clone was counted a single time. The rearrangement uses TRBV29-1 and TRBJ2-2; 8 bases are a match to TRBD1. This CDR3 contains 13 residues. Per germline, CDR1 SQVTM and CDR2 ANQGSEA. The V and J ends lost 7 bases and 4 bases, in that order; junction bases with no gene match: 5. Written as DNA, the CDR3 is TGCAGCGGCCTACAGGGGGGCACCGGGGAGCTGTTTTTT. Translation: CSGLQGGTGELFF.

The chain employs TRBV6-4 and TRBJ1-1; a possible D gene is TRBD1 (5 bases). This CDR3 spans 15 amino acids. Trimming left V 2 bases short and J 5 bases short, with 15 bases between. Looked up from germline, CDR1 is MRHNA and CDR2 is SNTAGT. CDR3 loop: CASSDRGWGWTEAFF. CDR3 DNA sequence: TGTGCCAGCAGTGACCGGGGCTGGGGATGGACTGAAGCTTTCTTT.

V and J are TRBV2 and TRBJ2-1, with D unresolved. The CDR3 length is 13 residues. The V end lost 2 bases, the J end lost 7 bases, and 9 bases lay between the germline ends. In germline, CDR1 is SNHLY, CDR2 FYNNEI. The CDR3 sequence is CASSERAPNEQFF. The CDR3 coding sequence is TGTGCCAGCAGTGAAAGGGCACCTAATGAGCAGTTCTTC.

DNA for the CDR3: TGTGCCAGCAGCTCTCAGGGTCAAAGCAATCAGCCCCAGCATTTT. It specifies CASSSQGQSNQPQHF. The rearrangement links TRBV7-2 to TRBJ1-5; D perhaps matches TRBD1 (5 bases). CDR1 and CDR2 (germline): SGHTA, FQGNSA. The CDR3 extends over 15 amino acids. V was shortened by 4 bases and J by 1 base, with 11 bases between the two germline ends.

This chain links TRBV19 with TRBJ1-6; TRBD1 agrees at 8 bases. Losses at the gene ends were 4 bases for V and 4 bases for J; bases not matched to a gene: 3. The CDR3 loop spans 15 amino acids. Germline CDR1 is LNHDA and CDR2 is SQIVND (reference sequence). CDR3 DNA sequence: TGTGCCAGTAGTACGGGACAGGTATATAATTCACCCCTCCACTTT. Residues: CASSTGQVYNSPLHF.

CDR3 residues: CASSLLGDDSPLHF. The DNA of the CDR3 is TGTGCCAGCAGCTTACTAGGGGATGATTCACCCCTCCACTTT. This chain joins TRBV11-3 and TRBJ1-6; a weak D match, TRBD1 (5 bases). V dropped 2 bases and J dropped 8 bases, with 10 bases sitting between them. This CDR3 is 14 amino acids long. CDR1 is SGHNT and CDR2 is YENEEA in the germline V gene.

The V and J genes are TRBV6-5 and TRBJ1-2; the D is unclear. Germline V gives CDR1 MNHEY, CDR2 SVGAGI. V lost 5 bases, J lost 8 bases, and 15 bases lay in between. This CDR3 contains 13 residues. CDR3 DNA: TGTGCCAGCAGTAACTGGGGATTTGAGGGCTACACCTTC. Translated, it gives CASSNWGFEGYTF.

The V gene is TRBV18, the J gene TRBJ2-5; TRBD2 matches at 8 bases. The CDR3 is 15 residues long. Germline CDR1 KGHSH, CDR2 LQKENI. The trim removed 2 bases at V and 3 bases at J, leaving 5 bases unmatched. CDR3 in amino acids: CASSPTAGGEETQYF. The DNA for the CDR3 is TGTGCCAGCTCACCAACGGCGGGAGGAGAAGAGACCCAGTACTTC.